Sequencing of this T cell receptor (beta chain) was carried out in a study of tumor-infiltrating lymphocytes in primary liver carcinoma. A word on this clonotype: Its antigen is still unknown. The junction shows a germline mismatch at one end, possibly a read error.

Starting material for RNA and DNA co-extraction consisted of about 19-32 mg of unsorted bulk tissue. Five separate regions were sampled from each tumor. Whole-study findings and limits: Less overlap was seen in tumor-adjacent and tumor-blood pairs than in tumor region pairs. Significantly greater top-250-clone fractions characterized tumors relative to blood (p = 0.039).

Germline values: CDR1 SGHAT, CDR2 FQNNGV. This CDR3 spans 15 amino acids. A constant-region primer served to make TCR beta cDNA from about 530 ng total RNA. Nested multiplex PCR, run for three rounds with slightly modified ARM-PCR, yielded TCR beta libraries. TRBV1-TRBV30 forward and Cbeta reverse primers drove the first two approximately 11-cycle rounds. One entry per CDR3 protein results from TCRdb running MiXCR on the multiplex PCR reads. The table lists fewer than 70,000 distinct CDR3 sequences, less than 75% of them singletons. This receptor was taken from a man aged 35-49 years with primary liver carcinoma and hepatitis B virus infection. Sequences were obtained from liver tumor tissue from sampling region 2. Subset: tumor region T2, inferior pole. The V and J genes are TRBV11-2 and TRBJ2-2, with D possibly TRBD2 on 6 matching bases. The CDR3 DNA reads as TGTGCCAGTAGCTTTGCGGGATCGAACACCGGTGACCTGTTTTTT. Protein: CASSFAGSNTGDLFF.